These 19 T cell receptor beta chains were all obtained from the same sample, sequenced in a study of sequential checkpoint blockade in melanoma. Here immunoSEQ multiplex PCR was the method, and the copy in TCRdb shows in-frame clones only, minus some. The sample carries thousands of clones, less than 25% recorded once. Described treatment: randomized to nivolumab then ipilimumab (arm A) or the reverse (arm B). Sequenced material: tumor tissue (inferred from file names), taken from a patient given nivolumab and ipilimumab in sequence. Receptors were obtained from a human donor with melanoma.

V usage is TRBV29-1 and J usage is TRBJ1-2, with D possibly TRBD1 on 5 matching bases. Germline values: CDR1 SQVTM, CDR2 ANQGSEA. V was cut by 1 base and J by 7 bases, with 16 bases left in between. The CDR3 is 14 residues long. Here the CDR3 reads CSVEGPGGARGYTF. In nucleotides, the CDR3 is TGCAGCGTTGAAGGCCCCGGGGGTGCACGTGGCTACACCTTC. Full variable domain (remainder filled in from reference TRBV29-1 and TRBJ1-2): SAVISQKPSRDICQRGTSLTIQCQVDSQVTMMFWYRQQPGQSLTLIATANQGSEATYESGFVIDKFPISRPNLTFSTLTVSNMSPEDSSIYLCSVEGPGGARGYTFGSGTRLTVV.

In its sample, this clone was seen a few times. V is TRBV9 and J is TRBJ1-2, with D unclear. This CDR3 spans 17 amino acids. Germline values: CDR1 SGDLS, CDR2 YYNGEE. Deletions cut 0 bases from V and 7 bases from J, with 22 bases between. The CDR3 reads CASSVERMGIYGSGYTF. The DNA of the CDR3 is TGTGCCAGCAGCGTAGAGAGGATGGGGATTTACGGGAGTGGCTACACCTTC.

This clone was counted a few times. The chain carries TRBV6-8 and TRBJ2-1, with 9 positions matching TRBD1. V gave up 5 bases and J gave up 7 bases; unmatched junction bases: 6. This CDR3 region has 14 residues. Germline assignment: CDR1 MNHGY and CDR2 SAAAGT. This CDR3 is CASSPGTGLNEQFF. The CDR3 DNA reads TGTGCCAGCAGTCCTGGGACAGGGTTGAATGAGCAGTTCTTC.

This clone was observed a few times. This sequence joins TRBV4-1 and TRBJ2-3; 9 positions agree with TRBD2. The CDR3 runs 16 residues. CDR1 is MGHRA, CDR2 YSYEKL, per germline. The V gene end was trimmed by 2 bases and the J gene end by 2 bases; junction bases not matched to a gene: 5. The CDR3 coding sequence is TGCGCCAGCAGCCAACCCCTAGCGGGGCCCACAGATACGCAGTATTTT. This gives the protein CASSQPLAGPTDTQYF.

At least ten counts were recorded for this clone. The gene calls are TRBV9 and TRBJ2-3; TRBD2 aligns across 10 bases. V dropped 0 bases and J dropped 6; count of bases not matched to a gene: 10. The germline CDR1 and CDR2 sequences are SGDLS and YYNGEE. This CDR3 has 17 amino acids. The CDR3 DNA follows: TGTGCCAGCAGCGTAGGAAGCGGGAGGGCCGGTTTTGATACGCAGTATTTT. As protein: CASSVGSGRAGFDTQYF.

This clone was seen only a few times. The V call is TRBV6-8, the J call TRBJ2-1; a weak D match, TRBD2 (6 bases). Trimming left V 2 bases short and J 2 bases short, with 16 bases between. The germline V gene has CDR1 MNHGY and CDR2 SAAAGT. CDR3 length: 17 amino acids. CDR3 loop: CASSYLRGGTAYNEQFF. The CDR3 region has the DNA TGTGCCAGCAGTTACCTTCGGGGCGGGACGGCCTACAATGAGCAGTTCTTC.

In this sample, this clone is medium-sized (0.01 to 0.1%). V gene TRBV11-3 combines with J gene TRBJ2-5, with D perhaps assigned TRBD1 or TRBD2 (5 bases each). Germline V CDR1 and CDR2: SGHNT, YENEEA. The CDR3 spans 14 residues. The V and J ends lost 5 bases and 7 bases respectively, with 17 bases between them. The CDR3 region has the DNA TGTGCCAGCAGCCGCCCAGTCCGGGGCGCGACCCAGTACTTC. Amino acids: CASSRPVRGATQYF.

The chain joins TRBV19 to TRBJ1-5; TRBD1 aligns across 8 bases. V gave up 7 bases and J gave up 4 bases; unmatched junction bases: 9. Looked up from germline, CDR1 is LNHDA and CDR2 is SQIVND (reference sequence). The length of the CDR3 is 15 residues. CDR3 sequence (DNA): TGTGCCAGTACCAATCCGGACAGGGTGAATCAGCCCCAGCATTTT. Translated, it gives CASTNPDRVNQPQHF.

The V gene is TRBV9, the J gene TRBJ2-1; weak D call: TRBD2 (6 bases). In germline, CDR1 is SGDLS, CDR2 YYNGEE. CDR3 length equals 14 residues. Trimming shortened V by 0 bases and J by 5 bases, and 9 bases separated the two germline ends. The CDR3: CASSVVLADNEQFF. The DNA for the CDR3 is TGTGCCAGCAGCGTAGTATTAGCGGACAATGAGCAGTTCTTC.

Note on this clone: One end of the junction is discordant with germline, which a read error may explain. The chain recombines TRBV11-3 with TRBJ2-5; D call uncertain. The length of the CDR3 is 14 residues. Per the germline V gene, CDR1 is SGHNT and CDR2 is YENEEA. The CDR3 region has the DNA TGTGCCAGCAGCCTAGAAGGGATTTCGGAGACCCAGTACTTC. It codes for CASSLEGISETQYF.

This clone was seen ten or more times. This chain uses TRBV11-3 with TRBJ2-3; D is perhaps TRBD1 (6 bases). V lost 5 bases, J lost 5 bases, and 14 bases lay in between. Germline CDR1 is SGHNT and CDR2 is YENEEA. This CDR3 has 14 amino acids. The CDR3 spells CASSPKAGVDTQYF. CDR3 in DNA: TGTGCCAGCAGCCCAAAGGCAGGGGTAGATACGCAGTATTTT.

This clone turned up a few times. V is TRBV9 and J is TRBJ2-1, with 10 bases fitting TRBD2. J was trimmed by 8 bases and V by 5 bases; bases with no gene match: 4. The CDR3 has 13 residues. From germline, CDR1 is SGDLS and CDR2 YYNGEE. The CDR3: CASSLAGAYEQFF. The CDR3 DNA reads TGTGCCAGCAGTCTAGCGGGAGCCTATGAGCAGTTCTTC.

This clone was observed a handful of times. The gene calls are TRBV19 and TRBJ1-1; TRBD1 agrees at 8 bases. CDR3 length: 13 amino acids. J lost 4 bases, V lost 7 bases, and 5 bases had no gene match. The germline gives CDR1 LNHDA, CDR2 SQIVND (reference sequence). The CDR3 sequence: CASNSGGRTEAFF. The CDR3 DNA is TGTGCCAGTAACTCAGGGGGCCGCACTGAAGCTTTCTTT.

By share, this clone ranks as medium-sized. The chain recombines TRBV4-1 with TRBJ1-2, with unresolved D. Germline CDR1 MGHRA, CDR2 YSYEKL. V shed 2 bases and J shed 8 bases, with 15 bases lying between them. The CDR3 runs to 14 residues. The CDR3 region is CASSQKKGAMGYTF. CDR3 DNA: TGCGCCAGCAGCCAAAAAAAAGGAGCTATGGGCTACACCTTC.

The J gene is TRBJ1-3, the V gene TRBV9, with 8 bases fitting TRBD1. After removal of 0 bases from V and 3 bases from J, the junction contained 8 bases not matched to a gene. The germline gives CDR1 SGDLS, CDR2 YYNGEE. The CDR3 has 17 amino acids. The CDR3 sequence: CASSVGSGQGGGNTIYF. CDR3 sequence (DNA): TGTGCCAGCAGCGTAGGTTCTGGACAGGGCGGTGGAAACACCATATATTTT.

This clone showed up just a few times. The chain links TRBV9 to TRBJ2-5; D possibly corresponds to TRBD2 (5 bases). Trimming stripped 6 bases from V and 1 base from J, with 13 bases between. Germline CDR1 and CDR2: SGDLS and YYNGEE. The CDR3 has 14 amino acids. This CDR3 reads CASIPDWFQETQYF. The CDR3 nucleotides are TGTGCCAGCATCCCGGACTGGTTCCAAGAGACCCAGTACTTC.

There are a few counts of this clone. The chain is built from TRBV19 and TRBJ1-1; TRBD1 aligns across 7 bases. With V trimmed by 9 bases and J by 0 bases, 10 bases remained unmatched. This CDR3 spans 15 amino acids. CDR1 and CDR2 from the germline V gene are LNHDA and SQIVND (reference sequence). CDR3: CASLGGGTVNTEAFF. The CDR3 DNA follows: TGTGCCAGCTTGGGGGGCGGGACAGTGAACACTGAAGCTTTCTTT.

This clone rates as medium-sized. The J gene is TRBJ1-1, the V gene TRBV4-1; D gene uncertain. Germline V gene lookup returns CDR1 MGHRA and CDR2 YSYEKL. V gave up 1 base and J gave up 7 bases, with 10 bases separating them. The CDR3 has 13 amino acids. CDR3 DNA sequence: TGCGCCAGCAGCCAAGGTGGGGTCATTGAAGCTTTCTTT. Encoded protein: CASSQGGVIEAFF.

This chain uses TRBV19 with TRBJ1-5; D is perhaps TRBD1 (5 bases). The germline CDR1 and CDR2 sequences are LNHDA and SQIVND (reference sequence). The CDR3 extends over 13 amino acids. Trimming removed 8 bases at V and 3 bases at J, with 11 bases between. CDR3 in DNA: TGTGCCAGTGGGACGACAAACAATCAGCCCCAGCATTTT. Its translation: CASGTTNNQPQHF. Looking up the rest from reference TRBV19 and TRBJ1-5 gives the full variable domain: DGGITQSPKYLFRKEGQNVTLSCEQNLNHDAMYWYRQDPGQGLRLIYYSQIVNDFQKGDIAEGYSVSREKKESFPLTVTSAQKNPTAFYLCASGTTNNQPQHFGDGTRLSIL.